The 3 T cell receptor beta chains below were found in one sample sequenced in a study of cytomegalovirus exposure and HLA in healthy donors. 60 Vbeta and 13 Jbeta primers were used in PCR. Only in-frame clones appear in the TCRdb table, and some are missing; sequencing was by immunoSEQ multiplex PCR. The repertoire has more than 150,000 clones, roughly 84% of them found once; the top ten carry 0.2% to 0.3%. The sample comprised PBMCs. Every receptor here comes from a girl less than two years old in good health and CMV-seronegative.

The gene calls are TRBV4-2 and TRBJ2-5; 14 nucleotides match TRBD2. CDR1 LGHNA and CDR2 YNFKEQ come from the germline V gene. The CDR3 consists of 18 residues. V dropped 4 bases and J dropped 5; count of bases not matched to a gene: 12. The CDR3 DNA reads TGTGCCAGCAGCCCAACCGGGACTAGCGGGAGTGGGTTCGAGACCCAGTACTTC. It yields the protein CASSPTGTSGSGFETQYF.

The gene calls are TRBV30 and TRBJ2-1; D may be TRBD1 (5 bases). CDR1 GTSNPN and CDR2 SVGIG come from the germline V gene (reference sequence). V lost 0 bases, J lost 10 bases, and 10 bases lay in between. There are 12 residues in the CDR3. In DNA form, the CDR3 reads TGTGCCTGGAGTGTTGGGGCACAGGAGCAGTTCTTC. This sequence encodes CAWSVGAQEQFF.

V is TRBV6-1 and J is TRBJ2-5; D gene ambiguous. The ends were cut back, 1 base at V and 5 bases at J, with 11 bases in the middle. CDR1 MNHNS and CDR2 SASEGT come from the germline V gene. The CDR3 spans 14 residues. CDR3 bases: TGTGCCAGCAGTGAAGGGGCAGCAACCGAGACCCAGTACTTC. It encodes CASSEGAATETQYF.